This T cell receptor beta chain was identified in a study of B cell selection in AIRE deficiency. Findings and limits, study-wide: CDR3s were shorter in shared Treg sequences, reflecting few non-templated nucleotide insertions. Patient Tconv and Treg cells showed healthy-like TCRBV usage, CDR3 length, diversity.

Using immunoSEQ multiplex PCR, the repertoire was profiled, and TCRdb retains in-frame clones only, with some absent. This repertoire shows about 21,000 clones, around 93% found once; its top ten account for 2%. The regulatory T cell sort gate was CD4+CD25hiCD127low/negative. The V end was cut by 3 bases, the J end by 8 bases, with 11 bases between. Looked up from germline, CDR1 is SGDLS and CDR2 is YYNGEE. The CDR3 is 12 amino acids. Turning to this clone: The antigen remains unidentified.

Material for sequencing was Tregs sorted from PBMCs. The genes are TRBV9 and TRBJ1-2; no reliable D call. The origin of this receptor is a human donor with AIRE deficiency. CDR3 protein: CASSGFRVGYTF. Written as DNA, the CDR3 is TGTGCCAGCAGCGGATTTAGGGTCGGCTACACCTTC.